This TCR beta chain was sequenced for a study of Tregs in tolerant kidney transplant recipients. Germline assignment: CDR1 SGHRS and CDR2 YFSETQ. The CDR3 contains 16 residues. The ends lost 4 bases at V and 2 bases at J; junction bases unmatched: 10. TCRdb's copy holds only in-frame clones and misses some; the assay was immunoSEQ multiplex PCR. The data hold about 17,000 clones, with 80% to 90% observed a single time. Input material: Tregs from blood. The chain is built from TRBV5-1 and TRBJ2-3; TRBD1 agrees at 7 bases. The TCR originated in a human donor in good health. The chain's CDR3 is CASSDPGTVVTDTQYF. The CDR3 DNA reads as TGCGCCAGCAGCGACCCCGGGACAGTAGTCACAGATACGCAGTATTTT.